The 21 T cell receptor beta chains given below trace back to one sample, sequenced in a study of T-cell memory formation after mild COVID-19. TCRdb itself ran the 5' RACE reads through MiXCR, one entry per CDR3 protein. The sample lists fewer than 550,000 distinct CDR3 sequences, roughly 20% seen once, with approximately 8.4% in the top ten. The sequencing input was PBMCs or a T cell subset sorted from them (not recorded which). Source of these receptors: an adult woman who had mild COVID-19 (a few samples of this study predate the infection). Cell type and time point are not known.

This clonotype was picked up a small number of times. This chain connects TRBV6-6 to TRBJ1-2; TRBD1 is a possible D gene (5 bases). Per the germline V gene, CDR1 is MNHNY and CDR2 is SVGAGI (reference sequence). Trimming shortened V by 6 bases and J by 4 bases, and 18 bases separated the two germline ends. The CDR3 has 15 amino acids. This CDR3 is CASSQMGVGIYGYTF. In DNA, the CDR3 is TGTGCCAGCAGCCAAATGGGGGTGGGGATCTATGGCTACACCTTC.

The V gene is TRBV5-1, the J gene TRBJ2-1; TRBD2 is a possible D gene (5 bases). Germline V gene data show CDR1 as SGHRS and CDR2 as YFSETQ. Trimming removed 2 bases from V and 0 bases from J, with 18 bases in between. The CDR3 runs 18 residues. The CDR3: CASSFWSSYEGSYNEQFF. CDR3 sequence (DNA): TGCGCCAGCAGCTTTTGGTCTAGCTACGAGGGCTCCTACAATGAGCAGTTCTTC.

This clonotype turned up a few times. The V and J genes are TRBV14 and TRBJ2-1; maybe TRBD2 (5 bases). The V and J ends lost 5 bases and 0 bases respectively, with 14 bases between them. The CDR3 runs 16 residues. Germline values: CDR1 SGHDN, CDR2 FVKESK. The CDR3 loop reads CASSSISAYSYNEQFF. The CDR3 nucleotides are TGTGCCAGCAGCTCCATTAGCGCCTACTCCTACAATGAGCAGTTCTTC.

This clonotype was counted between two and nine times. The J gene is TRBJ2-7, the V gene TRBV12-3 or TRBV12-4; D gene unclear. This CDR3 region has 12 residues. Trimming shortened V by 6 bases and J by 4 bases, and 10 bases separated the two germline ends. The CDR3 loop reads CASSPLVYEQYF. DNA for the CDR3: TGTGCCAGCAGCCCCCTGGTTTACGAGCAGTACTTC.

This clonotype was seen a handful of times. V gene TRBV2 combines with J gene TRBJ2-7; D might be TRBD2 (5 bases). The length of the CDR3 is 13 residues. The ends were cut back, 3 bases at V and 7 bases at J, with 13 bases in the middle. CDR1 SNHLY and CDR2 FYNNEI come from the germline V gene. The CDR3 DNA is TGTGCCAGCAGTGACGTTCCGGGAAGGGAGCAGTACTTC. It specifies CASSDVPGREQYF.

The V and J genes are TRBV2 and TRBJ1-4, with D unresolved. The CDR3 has 13 amino acids. The V end lost 0 bases, the J end lost 12 bases, and 11 bases lay between the germline ends. Germline V lookup: CDR1 SNHLY, CDR2 FYNNEI. CDR3 sequence: CASSEAIKSELFF. CDR3 coding DNA: TGTGCCAGCAGTGAAGCCATTAAGTCGGAACTGTTTTTT.

This clonotype was detected only a few times. The rearrangement joins TRBV5-5 to TRBJ1-4; TRBD1 is a possible D gene (5 bases). The CDR3 extends over 16 amino acids. Germline V gene data show CDR1 as SGHKS and CDR2 as YYEKEE (reference sequence). Trimming took off 6 bases at V and 0 bases at J, with 15 bases between the two ends. CDR3 loop: CASNTKGVSTNEKLFF. The CDR3, as DNA: TGTGCCAGCAATACCAAAGGGGTCTCAACTAATGAAAAACTGTTTTTT.

The rearrangement uses TRBV30 and TRBJ2-1; tentatively, D is TRBD2 (5 bases). V lost 8 bases to trimming and J lost 1 base, with 12 bases between them. The CDR3 is made up of 13 amino acids. CDR1 is GTSNPN, CDR2 SVGIG, per germline (reference sequence). CDR3: CAHERRSYNEQFF. The CDR3 DNA reads TGTGCCCATGAGCGGAGGTCCTACAATGAGCAGTTCTTC.

The chain combines TRBV6-5 with TRBJ2-1; D gene unclear. The CDR3 extends over 15 amino acids. Per the germline V gene, CDR1 is MNHEY and CDR2 is SVGAGI. V gave up 2 bases and J gave up 0 bases, with 8 bases separating them. CDR3 nucleotides: TGTGCCAGCAGTTACGGGGTGGGCTCCTACAATGAGCAGTTCTTC. Its protein product is CASSYGVGSYNEQFF.

The CDR3, as DNA: TGTGCCAGCAGTGAATGGGGAGGGCCAGATGGCTACACCTTC. Translation: CASSEWGGPDGYTF. The chain recombines TRBV25-1 with TRBJ1-2; D is undetermined. The V end was cut by 1 base, the J end by 6 bases, with 12 bases between. Germline V lookup: CDR1 MGHDK, CDR2 SYGVNS. The CDR3 length is 14 residues.

This chain links TRBV10-3 with TRBJ1-1, with D perhaps TRBD1 (6 bases). Germline V gene lookup returns CDR1 ENHRY and CDR2 SYGVKD. V dropped 4 bases and J dropped 0 bases, with 9 bases sitting between them. The CDR3 runs to 14 residues. This CDR3 reads CAISGTAMNTEAFF. CDR3 nucleotides: TGTGCCATCAGTGGGACAGCAATGAACACTGAAGCTTTCTTT.

This clonotype was seen repeatedly, ten times or more. CDR3 DNA: TGTGCCAGCAGCTTAGGGGCCGGGGAGCTGTTTTTT. This sequence encodes CASSLGAGELFF. The V gene is TRBV7-9, the J gene TRBJ2-2; no definite D call. The CDR3 is 12 amino acids. Trimming left V 1 base short and J 6 bases short, with 3 bases between. Germline assignment: CDR1 SEHNR and CDR2 FQNEAQ (reference sequence).

The V call is TRBV5-6, the J call TRBJ2-1; D call uncertain. The germline V gene has CDR1 SGHDT and CDR2 YYEEEE. Trimming removed 5 bases from V and 2 bases from J, with 14 bases in between. The CDR3 is 15 amino acids. In DNA, the CDR3 is TGTGCCAGCAGGAAGAGCATGGCGGCCTACAATGAGCAGTTCTTC. Its translation: CASRKSMAAYNEQFF.

This chain links TRBV7-2 with TRBJ2-5; maybe TRBD2 (5 bases). Germline values: CDR1 SGHTA, CDR2 FQGNSA. Trimming removed 6 bases at V and 7 bases at J, with 12 bases between. There are 12 residues in the CDR3. The CDR3 bases are TGTGCCAGCAGTAGCGCGCTAGGGACCCAGTACTTC. Translating gives CASSSALGTQYF.

This clonotype occurred a few times. This sequence joins TRBV24-1 and TRBJ1-5, with 7 nucleotides matching TRBD1. The CDR3 is 16 amino acids. CDR1 KGHDR and CDR2 SFDVKD come from the germline V gene. V was pared by 4 bases and J by 0 bases, with 5 bases of the junction left unmatched. The CDR3 nucleotides are TGTGCCACCAGTGAGGGGGGACAGTTTAGCAATCAGCCCCAGCATTTT. Translated: CATSEGGQFSNQPQHF.

Here the CDR3 reads CASSRELGCRDGILQNYGYTF. The CDR3 nucleotides are TGTGCCAGCAGCAGGGAACTGGGCTGCAGGGATGGAATTCTACAGAACTATGGCTACACCTTC. The rearrangement joins TRBV21-1 to TRBJ1-2; TRBD1, the table's D call, lacks a check against the DNA. TRBV21-1 is classified as a pseudogene. CDR3 length equals 21 residues.

This chain connects TRBV12-3 or TRBV12-4 to TRBJ2-5; TRBD1 is a possible D gene (5 bases). This CDR3 is 15 amino acids long. V shed 2 bases and J shed 4 bases, with 14 bases lying between them. The CDR3 protein is CASSLIGHMGETQYF. The CDR3, as DNA: TGTGCCAGCAGTTTAATAGGACACATGGGAGAGACCCAGTACTTC.

This clonotype showed up just a few times. The J gene is TRBJ1-2, the V gene TRBV5-1; tentative D call: TRBD1 (5 bases). Germline lookup yields CDR1 SGHRS and CDR2 YFSETQ. The CDR3 contains 15 residues. Deletions cut 3 bases from V and 4 bases from J, with 16 bases between. The CDR3 spells CASSSGGQGPYGYTF. CDR3 in DNA: TGCGCCAGCAGCTCCGGCGGGCAGGGACCCTATGGCTACACCTTC. Full variable domain (remainder filled in from reference TRBV5-1 and TRBJ1-2): KAGVTQTPRYLIKTRGQQVTLSCSPISGHRSVSWYQQTPGQGLQFLFEYFSETQRNKGNFPGRFSGRQFSNSRSEMNVSTLELGDSALYLCASSSGGQGPYGYTFGSGTRLTVV.

The chain employs TRBV12-3 or TRBV12-4 and TRBJ2-1; possible D gene TRBD1, 6 bases. V was shortened by 7 bases and J by 4 bases, with 17 bases between the two germline ends. The CDR3 loop spans 15 amino acids. CDR3 sequence: CASTLRTGQYNEQFF. The CDR3 DNA is TGTGCCAGCACTCTTCGGACGGGACAATACAATGAGCAGTTCTTC.

V and J are TRBV23-1 and TRBJ1-5, with 7 nucleotides matching TRBD1. TRBV23-1 is an ORF for which the function is uncertain. CDR3 length: 17 amino acids. Losses at the gene ends were 0 bases for V and 1 base for J; bases not matched to a gene: 6. CDR3 bases: TGCGCCAGCAGTCAATCGGGGGAGGGGGCGAGCAATCAGCCCCAGCATTTT. Protein sequence: CASSQSGEGASNQPQHF.

This clonotype was observed a few times. V and J are TRBV15 and TRBJ2-5; 7 bases are a match to TRBD2. Germline loops: CDR1 LNHNV, CDR2 YYDKDF (reference sequence). V shed 0 bases and J 7 bases; nucleotides not matched to a gene: 5. The CDR3 has 14 amino acids. The CDR3 DNA reads as TGTGCCACCAGCAGAGAAGGGACGGGGGGGACCCAGTACTTC. This sequence encodes CATSREGTGGTQYF. Full variable domain (missing parts from reference TRBV15 and TRBJ2-5): DAMVIQNPRYQVTQFGKPVTLSCSQTLNHNVMYWYQQKSSQAPKLLFHYYDKDFNNEADTPDNFQSRRPNTSFCFLDIRSPGLGDTAMYLCATSREGTGGTQYFGPGTRLLVL.